These 28 T cell receptor beta chains were all obtained from the same sample, sequenced in a study of blood T cell repertoires in COVID-19 (dated by TCRdb to 2018 to 2020). The library was produced with the immunoSEQ multiplex PCR assay. The table comes from immuneACCESS by way of TCRdb, which keeps in-frame sequences with V and J called. Part of the clones is missing from these tables; in studies checked, under half for an unresolved V gene and the rest for unknown reasons. The sample table lists approximately 290,000 clones, about four fifths of them with a count of one. The ten largest clones represent 15% to 19% of the sample. Specimen: peripheral blood. The receptors shown here come from a person between 70 and 80 years old with COVID-19, enrolled during active disease.

This rearrangement joins TRBV6-6 to TRBJ2-7, with D possibly being TRBD1 (6 bases). CDR1 and CDR2 (germline): MNHNY, SVGAGI (reference sequence). Trimming removed 0 bases at V and 6 bases at J, with 9 bases between. This CDR3 is 13 amino acids long. CDR3 sequence reads: CASSYSIGGEQYF. DNA of the CDR3: TGTGCCAGCAGTTACTCGATAGGGGGCGAGCAGTACTTC.

The chain uses TRBV4-1 and TRBJ2-7; weak D call: TRBD1 (6 bases). The germline V gene has CDR1 MGHRA and CDR2 YSYEKL. The CDR3 runs 16 residues. Trimming took 4 bases from V and 2 from J, leaving 18 bases between them. The CDR3, as DNA: TGCGCCAGCAGCCCGGAACAGGGAAACGGGGCCTACGAGCAGTACTTC. Amino acid sequence: CASSPEQGNGAYEQYF.

The rearrangement joins TRBV6-2 or TRBV6-3 to TRBJ2-3, with 7 bases that match TRBD2. V lost 6 bases, J lost 2 bases, and 5 bases stayed unmatched. CDR3 length equals 14 residues. Germline V gives CDR1 MNHEY, CDR2 SVGEGT. The CDR3, as DNA: TGTGCCAGCAGCCCGGGACTATACACAGATACGCAGTATTTT. Translated, it gives CASSPGLYTDTQYF.

This chain joins TRBV19 and TRBJ1-6; TRBD1 agrees at 7 bases. The junction had 15 bases not matched to a gene; V was cut back by 5 bases and J by 2 bases. There are 19 residues in the CDR3. From germline, CDR1 is LNHDA and CDR2 SQIVND (reference sequence). The DNA for the CDR3 is TGTGCCAGTAGTCCCACCGTGCGGACAGGAGACACCTATAATTCACCCCTCCACTTT. Translation: CASSPTVRTGDTYNSPLHF.

This clone appeared a few times. The rearrangement joins TRBV11-3 to TRBJ2-7, with 7 nucleotides matching TRBD2. The CDR3 runs to 9 residues. Per germline, CDR1 SGHNT and CDR2 YENEEA. This CDR3 is CSPGGEQYF. The CDR3 coding sequence is TGTTCCCCGGGGGGTGAGCAGTACTTC.

V and J are TRBV25-1 and TRBJ1-3; D gene ambiguous. CDR3 length: 15 amino acids. The V and J ends lost 1 base and 4 bases respectively, with 11 bases between them. CDR1 MGHDK and CDR2 SYGVNS come from the germline V gene. CDR3 sequence: CASSELVVSGNTIYF. DNA for the CDR3: TGTGCCAGCAGTGAATTAGTGGTTTCAGGAAACACCATATATTTT.

This rearrangement joins TRBV28 to TRBJ1-5; tentatively, D is TRBD1 (5 bases). This CDR3 comprises 14 residues. The germline V gene has CDR1 MDHEN and CDR2 SYDVKM. The germline V and J ends were trimmed by 6 bases and 4 bases, with 13 bases remaining between them. CDR3 bases: TGTGCCAGCAGCCAGGTGGGGACTAATCAGCCCCAGCATTTT. Protein: CASSQVGTNQPQHF. Supplemented by reference TRBV28 and TRBJ1-5, the full variable domain reads DVKVTQSSRYLVKRTGEKVFLECVQDMDHENMFWYRQDPGLGLRLIYFSYDVKMKEKGDIPEGYSVSREKKERFSLILESASTNQTSMYLCASSQVGTNQPQHFGDGTRLSIL.

The CDR3 bases are TGCGCCAGCAGAAGCGGGAGTAGCACCGGGGAGCTGTTTTTT. Protein product: CASRSGSSTGELFF. The chain is built from TRBV5-1 and TRBJ2-2, with 8 bases matching TRBD2. The V segment lost 5 bases and the J segment 4 bases; nucleotides outside the gene matches: 4. The CDR3 covers 14 residues. CDR1 is SGHRS and CDR2 is YFSETQ in the germline V gene.

This rearrangement joins TRBV6-6 to TRBJ2-6; 8 positions agree with TRBD1. The CDR3 loop spans 14 amino acids. Germline V gives CDR1 MNHNY, CDR2 SVGAGI (reference sequence). After removal of 10 bases from V and 3 bases from J, the junction contained 5 bases not matched to a gene. CDR3: CAISGGGGANVLTF. For the CDR3, the DNA is TGTGCCATTTCAGGGGGCGGTGGGGCCAACGTCCTGACTTTC.

This chain uses TRBV12-5 with TRBJ1-5; 8 positions match TRBD1. This CDR3 has 17 residues. Germline values: CDR1 LGHNT, CDR2 FRNRAP. J gave up 0 bases and V 6 bases, and 10 bases lay outside the gene matches. This CDR3 is CASGNATGGPSNQPQHF. CDR3 nucleotide sequence: TGTGCTAGTGGCAACGCCACAGGGGGTCCTAGCAATCAGCCCCAGCATTTT.

The V call is TRBV28, the J call TRBJ2-4; 13 bases line up with TRBD2. V dropped 9 bases and J dropped 2; count of bases not matched to a gene: 10. CDR3 length equals 17 residues. Germline CDR1 reads MDHEN; CDR2 reads SYDVKM. The CDR3 reads CASSPWTSGSSKNIQYF. CDR3 DNA sequence: TGTGCCAGTTCCCCCTGGACTAGCGGGAGTTCCAAAAACATTCAGTACTTC.

The V gene is TRBV11-2, the J gene TRBJ1-2; a possible D gene is TRBD1 (5 bases). Trimming removed 0 bases at V and 2 bases at J, with 10 bases between. Germline CDR1 is SGHAT and CDR2 is FQNNGV. The CDR3 spans 15 residues. CDR3 region: CASSLEAGINYGYTF. CDR3 sequence (DNA): TGTGCCAGCAGCTTAGAGGCAGGGATCAACTATGGCTACACCTTC.

The V call is TRBV11-2, the J call TRBJ1-4; the D is unclear. Trimming pared 3 bases from V and 7 bases from J, leaving 6 bases between. Germline-derived CDR1 and CDR2 are SGHAT and FQNNGV. This CDR3 comprises 12 residues. The CDR3 region has the DNA TGTGCCAGCAGCTTGCACAGTGAAAAACTGTTTTTT. Translated: CASSLHSEKLFF.

In its sample, this clone was seen once. The V and J genes are TRBV19 and TRBJ2-3; TRBD2 might be the D (5 bases). The V gene lost 2 bases and the J gene lost 6 bases, with 9 bases spanning the gap. Germline-derived CDR1 and CDR2 are LNHDA and SQIVND (reference sequence). The CDR3 is 13 residues long. CDR3 DNA sequence: TGTGCCAGTAGTATATCGGGATCTGATACGCAGTATTTT. Encoded protein: CASSISGSDTQYF. The whole variable domain, remainder taken from reference TRBV19 and TRBJ2-3, is DGGITQSPKYLFRKEGQNVTLSCEQNLNHDAMYWYRQDPGQGLRLIYYSQIVNDFQKGDIAEGYSVSREKKESFPLTVTSAQKNPTAFYLCASSISGSDTQYFGPGTRLTVL.

This chain connects TRBV6-1 to TRBJ1-5; D gene unclear. Trimming took 2 bases from V and 0 from J, leaving 11 bases between them. The CDR3 is made up of 16 amino acids. The germline gives CDR1 MNHNS, CDR2 SASEGT. The CDR3 DNA is TGTGCCAGCAGTGAACTTGCCGGGTATAGCAATCAGCCCCAGCATTTT. This encodes CASSELAGYSNQPQHF.

The chain recombines TRBV19 with TRBJ2-7; possible D gene TRBD2, 6 bases. Germline V lookup: CDR1 LNHDA, CDR2 SQIVND (reference sequence). The CDR3 totals 14 residues. V was pared by 8 bases and J by 6 bases, with 20 bases between. The CDR3 DNA is TGTGCCAGTTCTCAACCTCGACTAGAAGGCGAGCAGTACTTC. Amino acids: CASSQPRLEGEQYF.

This sequence joins TRBV9 and TRBJ2-7; 9 positions match TRBD1. CDR3 length: 15 amino acids. Germline CDR1 SGDLS, CDR2 YYNGEE. Losses at the gene ends were 3 bases for V and 1 base for J; bases not matched to a gene: 5. CDR3 sequence reads: CASSAYGTGSYEQYF. The CDR3 coding sequence is TGTGCCAGCAGCGCGTACGGGACAGGGTCCTACGAGCAGTACTTC.

The CDR3 spells CASRRTSDEQFF. The CDR3 DNA is TGTGCCAGCAGAAGGACTAGCGATGAGCAGTTCTTC. V and J are TRBV2 and TRBJ2-1; 9 positions agree with TRBD2. Trimming cost V 6 bases and J 8 bases; bases outside gene matches: 2. This CDR3 has 12 amino acids. Germline CDR1 is SNHLY and CDR2 is FYNNEI.

The chain links TRBV18 to TRBJ2-7; D is perhaps TRBD2 (6 bases). This CDR3 contains 12 residues. Germline-derived CDR1 and CDR2 are KGHSH and LQKENI. V was cut by 2 bases and J by 7 bases, with 9 bases left in between. CDR3 nucleotide sequence: TGTGCCAGCTCACCAGACAGCGGGGAGCAGTACTTC. This codes for CASSPDSGEQYF.

In this sample, this clone turned up once. V usage is TRBV19 and J usage is TRBJ1-2; D might be TRBD1 (5 bases). V lost 2 bases, J lost 0 bases, and 22 bases lay in between. The CDR3 has 19 amino acids. The V gene's germline CDR1 is LNHDA and CDR2 SQIVND (reference sequence). The CDR3 region has the DNA TGTGCCAGTAGTATAATGCCCGGACGGACACTATTAGCTAACTATGGCTACACCTTC. It is translated as CASSIMPGRTLLANYGYTF.

The V call is TRBV24-1, the J call TRBJ2-2; tentative D call: TRBD1 (6 bases). Germline V gene data show CDR1 as KGHDR and CDR2 as SFDVKD. The CDR3 contains 14 residues. The V gene lost 7 bases and the J gene lost 1 base, with 9 bases spanning the gap. The DNA for the CDR3 is TGTGCCACCAGAACAGGGATGAACACCGGGGAGCTGTTTTTT. Residues: CATRTGMNTGELFF.

This sequence joins TRBV5-8 and TRBJ2-5, with TRBD2 matching over 9 bases. Germline CDR1 reads SGHTS; CDR2 reads YDEGEE. CDR3 size: 15 residues. Losses at the gene ends were 4 bases for V and 4 bases for J; bases not matched to a gene: 8. The CDR3 DNA follows: TGTGCCAGCAGCCAGGGCGGGAGGGCCGGAGAGACCCAGTACTTC. Translation gives CASSQGGRAGETQYF.

This chain connects TRBV2 to TRBJ2-3; 7 bases are a match to TRBD1. This CDR3 is built from 14 residues. CDR1 SNHLY and CDR2 FYNNEI come from the germline V gene. With 7 bases clipped from V and 0 bases from J, the junction kept 4 bases outside the gene matches. The CDR3 nucleotides are TGTGCCAGCACCGGGGACAGTAGCACAGATACGCAGTATTTT. Translating gives CASTGDSSTDTQYF.

V usage is TRBV6-6 and J usage is TRBJ2-2, with D possibly matching TRBD2 (5 bases). The CDR3 is 14 residues long. CDR1 is MNHNY and CDR2 is SVGAGI in the germline V gene (reference sequence). V was shortened by 6 bases and J by 5 bases, with 13 bases between the two germline ends. The CDR3 region has the DNA TGTGCCAGCAGCGGGGTGGGGATGACCGGGGAGCTGTTTTTT. Translated, it gives CASSGVGMTGELFF.

The chain recombines TRBV4-1 with TRBJ2-7; weak D call: TRBD2 (5 bases). Germline values: CDR1 MGHRA, CDR2 YSYEKL. This CDR3 has 16 amino acids. Trimming shortened V by 2 bases and J by 2 bases, and 16 bases separated the two germline ends. CDR3 nucleotides: TGCGCCAGCAGCCAATTAGCGTTAGTTGCGACCTACGAGCAGTACTTC. It encodes CASSQLALVATYEQYF.

The chain couples TRBV5-8 to TRBJ2-7, with 7 bases fitting TRBD1. CDR1 is SGHTS and CDR2 is YDEGEE in the germline V gene. This CDR3 spans 15 amino acids. V lost 4 bases, J lost 2 bases, and 9 bases stayed unmatched. CDR3 nucleotides: TGTGCCAGCAGCCACCTGACAGGGTCAACCTACGAGCAGTACTTC. It encodes CASSHLTGSTYEQYF.

DNA for the CDR3: TGCGCCAGCAGCCAAGGGTACGGGACAGGGTCAGATACGCAGTATTTT. Protein product: CASSQGYGTGSDTQYF. The gene calls are TRBV4-3 and TRBJ2-3; 9 bases are shared with TRBD1. V shed 1 base and J 4 bases; nucleotides not matched to a gene: 6. CDR3 length equals 16 residues. Germline values: CDR1 LGHNA, CDR2 YSLEER.

This chain links TRBV4-1 with TRBJ2-3, with 9 positions matching TRBD2. V trimming: 4 bases; J trimming: 0 bases; junction bases outside the gene matches: 17. This CDR3 comprises 20 residues. Germline-derived CDR1 and CDR2 are MGHRA and YSYEKL. The CDR3 protein is CASSRVAAGGLNPSTDTQYF. CDR3 coding DNA: TGCGCCAGCAGCCGGGTGGCAGCGGGAGGACTGAATCCTAGCACAGATACGCAGTATTTT.